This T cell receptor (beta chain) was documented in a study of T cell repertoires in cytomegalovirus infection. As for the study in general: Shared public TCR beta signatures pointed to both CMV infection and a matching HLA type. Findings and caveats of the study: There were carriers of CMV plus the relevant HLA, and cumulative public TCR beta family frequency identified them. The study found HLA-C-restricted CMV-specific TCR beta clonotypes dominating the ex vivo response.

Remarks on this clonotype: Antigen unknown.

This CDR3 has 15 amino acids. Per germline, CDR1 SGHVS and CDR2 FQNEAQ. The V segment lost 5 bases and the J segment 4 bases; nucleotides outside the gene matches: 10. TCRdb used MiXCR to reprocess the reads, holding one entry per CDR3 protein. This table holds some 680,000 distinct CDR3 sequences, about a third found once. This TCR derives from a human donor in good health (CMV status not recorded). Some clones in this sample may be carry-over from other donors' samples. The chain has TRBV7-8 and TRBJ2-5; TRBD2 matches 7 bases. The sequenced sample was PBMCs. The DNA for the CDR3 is TGTGCCAGCAGCCCTTGGGGGGGAGCCCCAGAGACCCAGTACTTC. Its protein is CASSPWGGAPETQYF.